Below, 11 T cell receptor beta chains from the same sample are listed, as sequenced in a study of T cells in localized non-small cell lung cancer (dated by TCRdb to 2020 to 2022). Receptor amplification or capture employed the immunoSEQ multiplex PCR assay. Not all clones reach the TCRdb copy of this immuneACCESS table, which keeps in-frame sequences only. Checked studies attribute under half of the gap to unresolved V genes and leave the rest unexplained. This sample comprises 52,000 or so clones, roughly 89% of them detected only once. Together, the top ten hold 15% to 20% of the sample. Here the sequenced sample was peripheral blood, taken before any cancer treatment. These receptors originate from a male donor aged 60 or over with stage III squamous cell lung carcinoma.

This clone has just a few counts. V gene TRBV7-6 combines with J gene TRBJ1-1; no reliable D call. CDR3 length equals 14 residues. CDR1 SGHVS and CDR2 FNYEAQ come from the germline V gene. The germline V and J ends were trimmed by 2 bases and 1 base, with 8 bases remaining between them. CDR3 DNA sequence: TGTGCCAGCAGCTTAATCGGAGAGAACACTGAAGCTTTCTTT. As protein: CASSLIGENTEAFF. Filled out from reference TRBV7-6 and TRBJ1-1, the complete variable domain reads GAGVSQSPRYKVTKRGQDVALRCDPISGHVSLYWYRQALGQGPEFLTYFNYEAQQDKSGLPNDRFSAERPEGSISTLTIQRTEQRDSAMYRCASSLIGENTEAFFGQGTRLTVV.

Only a few counts were recorded for this clone. This chain links TRBV10-3 with TRBJ1-5; possible D gene TRBD1, 5 bases. Looked up from germline, CDR1 is ENHRY and CDR2 is SYGVKD. This CDR3 has 14 amino acids. V was trimmed by 3 bases and J by 4 bases, leaving 10 bases between them. This CDR3 is CAISDNSGNQPQHF. In DNA, the CDR3 is TGTGCCATCAGTGACAACTCAGGGAATCAGCCCCAGCATTTT.

The chain combines TRBV5-1 with TRBJ2-1, with TRBD2 matching 7 bases. Per the germline V gene, CDR1 is SGHRS and CDR2 is YFSETQ. The CDR3 is 16 residues long. V lost 2 bases, J lost 4 bases, and 9 bases stayed unmatched. CDR3: CASSLLAHRKYNEQFF. CDR3 nucleotide sequence: TGCGCCAGCAGCTTACTAGCGCACCGGAAGTACAATGAGCAGTTCTTC.

The rearrangement uses TRBV27 and TRBJ2-7; 11 bases are a match to TRBD2. The V segment lost 5 bases and the J segment 6 bases; nucleotides outside the gene matches: 9. Per germline, CDR1 MNHEY and CDR2 SMNVEV (reference sequence). The CDR3 totals 15 residues. The CDR3 nucleotides read TGTGCCAGCAGTCACAGACTAGCGGGGAGCCTCGAGCAGTACTTC. Protein: CASSHRLAGSLEQYF.

This clone was detected only once. The chain joins TRBV19 to TRBJ2-5; 8 bases map to TRBD1. Germline-derived CDR1 and CDR2 are LNHDA and SQIVND (reference sequence). CDR3 size: 14 residues. V shed 0 bases and J 4 bases; nucleotides not matched to a gene: 1. The CDR3 DNA is TGTGCCAGTAGTATAGATACAGGGGGAGAGACCCAGTACTTC. This encodes CASSIDTGGETQYF.

CDR3 nucleotide sequence: TGTGCCAGCAGCTTCAGCAGTAGTGCGGGCTACACCTTC. It yields the protein CASSFSSSAGYTF. The rearrangement joins TRBV7-2 to TRBJ1-2; D not resolved. Germline V gene sequence: CDR1 SGHTA, CDR2 FQGNSA. The CDR3 is 13 residues long. The V gene lost 3 bases and the J gene lost 8 bases, with 13 bases spanning the gap.

The chain carries TRBV6-1 and TRBJ1-1, with unresolved D. The CDR3 spans 13 residues. CDR1 and CDR2 (germline): MNHNS, SASEGT. Trimming removed 6 bases from V and 4 bases from J, with 12 bases in between. In DNA form, the CDR3 reads TGTGCCAGCAGACCAGAAGGGATCACTGAAGCTTTCTTT. Translating gives CASRPEGITEAFF.

The chain links TRBV6-9 to TRBJ2-7; possibly TRBD2 for D (6 bases). V lost 3 bases and J 6 bases, leaving 12 bases between the germline ends. From germline, CDR1 is MNHGY and CDR2 SVAAGI. This CDR3 is 13 amino acids long. Here the CDR3 DNA reads TGTGCCAGCAGTTACCAGGACTATCCCGAGCAGTACTTC. This codes for CASSYQDYPEQYF.

The chain combines TRBV6-5 with TRBJ1-4; the match to TRBD1 covers 11 bases. The V gene end was trimmed by 5 bases and the J gene end by 13 bases; junction bases not matched to a gene: 6. Per the germline V gene, CDR1 is MNHEY and CDR2 is SVGAGI. The CDR3 runs 13 residues. The CDR3 nucleotides are TGTGCCAGCAGTCCCCGGACAGGGGGCGGACTGTTTTTT. Translation gives CASSPRTGGGLFF.

The V and J genes are TRBV4-2 and TRBJ2-7; 10 bases align to TRBD2. The CDR3 length is 15 residues. J was trimmed by 4 bases and V by 0 bases; bases with no gene match: 3. The germline gives CDR1 LGHNA, CDR2 YNFKEQ. DNA for the CDR3: TGTGCCAGCAGCCAAGAAGCGGGGGGGCAGTACGAGCAGTACTTC. Encoded protein: CASSQEAGGQYEQYF.

In nucleotides, the CDR3 is TGTGCCAGCTCACCTTCTTTCCTCGGTGTTGGCAATCAGCCCCAGCATTTT. Its protein product is CASSPSFLGVGNQPQHF. This chain joins TRBV18 and TRBJ1-5, with D unresolved. The CDR3 is 17 residues long. Germline V CDR1 and CDR2: KGHSH, LQKENI. V lost 3 bases and J 2 bases, leaving 17 bases between the germline ends. The full variable domain, in which reference TRBV18 and TRBJ1-5 provide the parts outside the CDR3, is NAGVMQNPRHLVRRRGQEARLRCSPMKGHSHVYWYRQLPEEGLKFMVYLQKENIIDESGMPKERFSAEFPKEGPSILRIQQVVRGDSAAYFCASSPSFLGVGNQPQHFGDGTRLSIL.